Listed below are T cell receptor beta chains from one sample, sequenced in a study of cytomegalovirus exposure and HLA in healthy donors. The repertoire was sequenced with immunoSEQ multiplex PCR; TCRdb's copy has only in-frame clones and lacks some. The sample has 300,000 or so clones, roughly 86% seen once. Material: PBMCs. The receptor source for this set is a man between 25 and 39 years old in good health and CMV-seronegative. The CDR3 runs from the conserved cysteine through the conserved F or W. D genes are given only for firm matches. Clone size appears in some rows only: once, few, many, or a class for an expanded clone.

>NA|13|TRBV7-6|TRBJ1-2|NA
CASSLGEYYGYTF
TGTGCCAGCAGCTTGGGAGAATACTATGGCTACACCTTC
>TRBD1|14|TRBV2|TRBJ1-6|few
CASSPGQGNSPLHF
TGTGCCAGCAGTCCGGGACAGGGGAACTCACCCCTCCACTTT
>NA|16|TRBV21-1|TRBJ1-5|NA
CATGGFKGSSNQPQHF
TGTGCCACGGGGGGTTTTAAGGGTTCGAGCAATCAGCCCCAGCATTTT
>TRBD1|16|TRBV27|TRBJ2-2|NA
CASSLWEGGTSGELFF
TGTGCCAGCAGTTTATGGGAAGGGGGCACGTCCGGGGAGCTGTTTTTT
>NA|13|TRBV12-5|TRBJ2-7|NA
CASGFTPVYEQYF
TGTGCTAGTGGTTTTACGCCAGTCTACGAGCAGTACTTC
>NA|17|TRBV19|TRBJ1-5|NA
CASSITGGRGAYQPQHF
TGTGCCAGTAGTATAACTGGTGGTCGGGGGGCTTATCAGCCCCAGCATTTT
>NA|15|TRBV10-2|TRBJ2-1|NA
CASLEAGSSYNEQFF
TGCGCCAGCCTTGAGGCGGGGAGCTCCTACAATGAGCAGTTCTTC
>TRBD2|15|TRBV27|TRBJ2-1|NA
CASSGTSGGYNEQFF
TGTGCCAGCAGTGGGACTAGCGGGGGGTACAATGAGCAGTTCTTC
>NA|14|TRBV11-2|TRBJ2-1|once
CASSPPGVNNEQFF
TGTGCCAGCAGCCCACCCGGGGTTAACAATGAGCAGTTCTTC
>NA|15|TRBV5-1|TRBJ2-1|NA
CASSGGRTAYNEQFF
TGCGCCAGCAGCGGAGGACGGACAGCCTACAATGAGCAGTTCTTC
>TRBD1|15|TRBV18|TRBJ2-5|NA
CASSPDRKNQETQYF
TGTGCCAGCTCACCGGACAGGAAAAACCAAGAGACCCAGTACTTC
>NA|14|TRBV7-8|TRBJ2-3|NA
CASSLRRVSDTQYF
TGTGCCAGCAGCTTACGCAGGGTTTCAGATACGCAGTATTTT
>NA|15|TRBV6-1|TRBJ2-1|NA
CASSVQGPTYNEQFF
TGTGCCAGCAGTGTACAGGGACCTACTTACAATGAGCAGTTCTTC
>NA|12|TRBV7-2|TRBJ1-5|few
CASSLYNQPQHF
TGTGCCAGCAGCTTATATAATCAGCCCCAGCATTTT
>TRBD2|16|TRBV5-1|TRBJ2-1|NA
CASSLGSGGGGDEQFF
TGCGCCAGCAGCTTGGGTAGCGGGGGTGGAGGGGATGAGCAGTTCTTC
>TRBD1|15|TRBV4-3|TRBJ1-2|NA
CASSQDAGGGYGYTF
TGCGCCAGCAGCCAAGATGCAGGGGGCGGGTATGGCTACACCTTC
>TRBD1|15|TRBV18|TRBJ2-5|NA
CASSKDRGPKETQYF
TGTGCCAGCTCAAAGGACAGGGGGCCTAAAGAGACCCAGTACTTC
>TRBD1|17|TRBV4-3|TRBJ2-1|NA
CASSQVLGTGGRNEQFF
TGCGCCAGCAGCCAAGTCCTTGGGACAGGGGGTCGAAATGAGCAGTTCTTC
>TRBD1|16|TRBV7-9|TRBJ1-4|NA
CASSLGTGATNEKLFF
TGTGCCAGCAGCTTAGGGACAGGTGCAACTAATGAAAAACTGTTTTTT
>NA|15|TRBV6-5|TRBJ1-2|NA
CASSYSYLVPNGYTF
TGTGCCAGCAGTTACTCCTACCTCGTCCCTAACGGCTACACCTTC
>TRBD2|14|TRBV27|TRBJ2-5|NA
CASRPLAGAETQYF
TGTGCCAGCCGGCCACTAGCGGGTGCCGAGACCCAGTACTTC
>TRBD1|19|TRBV9|TRBJ1-2|once
CASSVLLNDWTGGYYGYTF
TGTGCCAGCAGCGTATTACTTAACGACTGGACAGGGGGCTACTATGGCTACACCTTC
>TRBD1|15|TRBV6-6|TRBJ1-3|NA
CASRETGTVGNTIYF
TGTGCCAGCAGAGAAACCGGGACAGTTGGAAACACCATATATTTT
>NA|16|TRBV21-1|TRBJ2-7|NA
CASSKAETGNPYEQYF
TGTGCCAGCAGCAAAGCCGAGACAGGGAATCCCTACGAGCAGTACTTC
>TRBD2|13|TRBV14|TRBJ2-7|NA
CASSLGGVREQYF
TGTGCCAGCAGCCTCGGGGGGGTGCGGGAGCAGTACTTC
>NA|14|TRBV30|TRBJ1-2|few
CAWSVRGPDGGYTF
TGTGCCTGGAGTGTCAGGGGCCCTGATGGAGGCTACACCTTC
>TRBD1|16|TRBV9|TRBJ2-3|NA
CASSVGGGTGTDTQYF
TGTGCCAGCAGCGTAGGAGGGGGCACTGGCACAGATACGCAGTATTTT
>TRBD1|12|TRBV7-8|TRBJ2-7|few
CASSYRGLEQYF
TGTGCCAGCAGCTACAGGGGGCTCGAGCAGTACTTC
>TRBD2|16|TRBV15|TRBJ2-1|NA
CATSKWLAGDGYEQFF
TGTGCCACCAGCAAGTGGCTAGCGGGGGACGGGTATGAGCAGTTCTTC
>TRBD1|16|TRBV10-1|TRBJ2-7|few
CASSDSGTANSYEQYF
TGCGCCAGCAGTGATTCCGGGACAGCCAACTCCTACGAGCAGTACTTC
>NA|14|TRBV10-3|TRBJ2-1|NA
CAISEPRYYNEQFF
TGTGCCATCAGTGAACCTAGGTATTACAATGAGCAGTTCTTC
>TRBD2|16|TRBV2|TRBJ2-7|NA
CASRTGTSGGAREQYF
TGTGCCAGCAGGACCGGGACTAGCGGGGGGGCTCGCGAGCAGTACTTC
>NA|13|TRBV5-5|TRBJ1-2|NA
CASSNGQWPGYTF
TGTGCCAGCAGCAACGGACAGTGGCCTGGCTACACCTTC
>NA|17|TRBV11-2|TRBJ1-4|NA
CASSLGTGPATNEKLFF
TGTGCCAGCAGCCTAGGTACAGGCCCTGCAACTAATGAAAAACTGTTTTTT
>TRBD1|15|TRBV5-1|TRBJ1-2|NA
CASSGSGGGNYGYTF
TGCGCCAGCAGCGGATCAGGGGGCGGCAACTATGGCTACACCTTC
>TRBD1|19|TRBV19|TRBJ2-1|NA
CASSQDRGASPPSYNEQFF
TGTGCCAGTAGCCAGGACAGGGGTGCCAGTCCCCCCTCCTACAATGAGCAGTTCTTC
>NA|15|TRBV7-6|TRBJ1-1|once
CASSSQAGGRAEAFF
TGTGCCAGCAGCTCACAGGCCGGGGGGAGGGCTGAAGCTTTCTTT
>NA|14|TRBV4-1|TRBJ1-2|NA
CASSPEEKAYGYTF
TGCGCCAGCAGCCCCGAGGAGAAGGCCTATGGCTACACCTTC
>NA|15|TRBV6-6|TRBJ1-1|NA
CASSYSWTVSTEAFF
TGTGCCAGCAGTTACTCGTGGACAGTATCCACTGAAGCTTTCTTT
>TRBD1|16|TRBV6-1|TRBJ1-2|NA
CASSEAWTGRNYGYTF
TGTGCCAGCAGTGAAGCGTGGACAGGGAGAAACTATGGCTACACCTTC
>NA|14|TRBV5-6|TRBJ1-2|NA
CASSYGGIDYGYTF
TGTGCCAGCAGCTATGGCGGGATTGACTATGGCTACACCTTC
>NA|16|TRBV29-1|TRBJ2-2|NA
CSVLTRARGNTGELFF
TGCAGCGTCTTAACCCGAGCAAGAGGGAACACCGGGGAGCTGTTTTTT
>TRBD1|12|TRBV15|TRBJ1-4|NA
CATSRDHRGLFF
TGTGCCACCAGCAGAGATCACAGGGGACTGTTTTTT
>NA|15|TRBV18|TRBJ2-2|once
CASSPRQTNTGELFF
TGTGCCAGCTCACCAAGACAAACGAACACCGGGGAGCTGTTTTTT
>NA|14|TRBV6-6|TRBJ1-2|NA
CASRGTGYSYGYTF
TGTGCCAGCAGGGGCACAGGGTACAGTTATGGCTACACCTTC
>TRBD1|13|TRBV6-6|TRBJ1-1|NA
CASSYSDRDSFSF
TGTGCCAGCAGTTACTCTGACCGGGACAGCTTTTCCTTT
>NA|14|TRBV15|TRBJ2-7|NA
CATSRGAGDYEQYF
TGTGCCACCAGCAGAGGGGCAGGGGACTACGAGCAGTACTTC
>TRBD2|15|TRBV7-9|TRBJ2-1|NA
CASSMTSGGAGEQFF
TGTGCCAGCAGCATGACTAGCGGGGGGGCCGGTGAGCAGTTCTTC
>NA|16|TRBV19|TRBJ1-1|NA
CASSTKEGGTNTEAFF
TGTGCCAGTAGCACTAAAGAAGGGGGAACGAACACTGAAGCTTTCTTT